Shown below are 6 T cell receptor beta chains from a single sample sequenced in a study of T cell changes during pregnancy in multiple sclerosis. This table comes from immunoSEQ multiplex PCR, and its TCRdb copy is limited to in-frame clones, with some not included. The table records around 69,000 clones, 80% to 95% of them present only once. The material was peripheral blood, obtained in the second trimester of pregnancy. The receptors originated from a female donor in good health, enrolled as a control in a pregnancy study.

This chain links TRBV18 with TRBJ2-2; TRBD2 matches at 12 bases. The length of the CDR3 is 16 residues. The J segment lost 5 bases and the V segment lost 0 bases, leaving 1 base of the junction unmatched. Germline V CDR1 and CDR2: KGHSH, LQKENI. This chain's CDR3 is CASSPPGLAGTGELFF. Here the CDR3 DNA reads TGTGCCAGCTCACCACCTGGACTAGCGGGGACCGGGGAGCTGTTTTTT. Complete variable domain (other parts from reference TRBV18 and TRBJ2-2): NAGVMQNPRHLVRRRGQEARLRCSPMKGHSHVYWYRQLPEEGLKFMVYLQKENIIDESGMPKERFSAEFPKEGPSILRIQQVVRGDSAAYFCASSPPGLAGTGELFFGEGSRLTVL.

The chain is built from TRBV5-4 and TRBJ2-2, with D maybe TRBD2 (7 bases). Germline V gene sequence: CDR1 SGHNT, CDR2 YYREEE (reference sequence). Trimming took 3 bases from V and 5 from J, leaving 14 bases between them. The CDR3 length is 15 residues. This CDR3 reads CASSSPRGGTGELFF. The CDR3 nucleotides read TGTGCCAGCAGCTCCCCTAGGGGGGGAACCGGGGAGCTGTTTTTT.

This sequence joins TRBV2 and TRBJ2-7; TRBD2 might be the D (6 bases). The germline CDR1 and CDR2 sequences are SNHLY and FYNNEI. This CDR3 spans 15 amino acids. V gave up 4 bases and J gave up 6 bases, with 19 bases separating them. CDR3 in DNA: TGTGCCAGCAGTGGACCCGACAGTGGACTACGCGAGCAGTACTTC. The encoded protein is CASSGPDSGLREQYF. The full variable domain, in which reference TRBV2 and TRBJ2-7 provide the parts outside the CDR3, is EPEVTQTPSHQVTQMGQEVILRCVPISNHLYFYWYRQILGQKVEFLVSFYNNEISEKSEIFDDQFSVERPDGSNFTLKIRSTKLEDSAMYFCASSGPDSGLREQYFGPGTRLTVT.

The chain recombines TRBV6-4 with TRBJ2-2, with TRBD2 identical over 10 bases. V was pared by 6 bases and J by 6 bases, with 7 bases of the junction left unmatched. Germline V gives CDR1 MRHNA, CDR2 SNTAGT. The CDR3 totals 15 residues. The CDR3 nucleotides are TGTGCCAGCAGACAGGGGACTAGCGACGCCGGGGAGCTGTTTTTT. Amino acid sequence: CASRQGTSDAGELFF.

The chain recombines TRBV7-9 with TRBJ1-2; TRBD1 matches at 8 bases. After removal of 5 bases from V and 13 bases from J, the junction contained 9 bases not matched to a gene. CDR3 length equals 12 residues. Germline-derived CDR1 and CDR2 are SEHNR and FQNEAQ (reference sequence). The CDR3 coding sequence is TGTGCCAGCAGCCTCGACAGGGGATCTCTCACCTTC. It codes for CASSLDRGSLTF.

The chain carries TRBV6-1 and TRBJ2-7; D ambiguous. V was shortened by 2 bases and J by 4 bases, with 6 bases between the two germline ends. The CDR3 extends over 12 amino acids. CDR1 and CDR2 from the germline V gene are MNHNS and SASEGT. CDR3: CASSETGYEQYF. CDR3 nucleotide sequence: TGTGCCAGCAGTGAAACGGGTTACGAGCAGTACTTC.